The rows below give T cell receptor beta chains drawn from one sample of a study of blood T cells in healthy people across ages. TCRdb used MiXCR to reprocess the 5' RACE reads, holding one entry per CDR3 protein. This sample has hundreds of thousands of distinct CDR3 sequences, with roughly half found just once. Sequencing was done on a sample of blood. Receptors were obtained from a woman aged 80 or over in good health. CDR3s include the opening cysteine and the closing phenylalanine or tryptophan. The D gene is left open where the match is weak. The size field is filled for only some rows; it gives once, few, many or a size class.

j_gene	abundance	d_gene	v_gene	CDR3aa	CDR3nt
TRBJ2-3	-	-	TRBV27	CASSIYTDTDTQYF	TGTGCCAGCAGTATATACACCGACACAGATACGCAGTATTTT
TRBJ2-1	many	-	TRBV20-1	CSAREGTVGYEQFF	TGCAGTGCTAGAGAAGGGACTGTCGGGTATGAGCAGTTCTTC
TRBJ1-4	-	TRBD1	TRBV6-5	CASRRGDEKLFF	TGTGCCAGCCGCAGGGGGGATGAAAAACTGTTTTTT
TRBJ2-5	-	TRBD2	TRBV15	CATSPGTTQETQYF	TGTGCCACCAGCCCTGGGACTACACAAGAGACCCAGTACTTC
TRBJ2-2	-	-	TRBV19	CASSTLGVAGELFF	TGTGCCAGTAGTACCCTCGGGGTGGCTGGGGAGCTGTTTTTT
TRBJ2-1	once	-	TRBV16	CASSPRSPSNYEQFF	TGTGCCAGCAGCCCCCGCAGTCCTAGTAATTATGAGCAGTTCTTC
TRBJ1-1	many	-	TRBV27	CASSPRGPLNTEAFF	TGTGCCAGCAGTCCCCGAGGACCGTTGAACACTGAAGCTTTCTTT
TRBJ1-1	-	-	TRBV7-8	CASSPRPGGTEAFF	TGTGCCAGCAGCCCCCGACCGGGCGGCACTGAAGCTTTCTTT
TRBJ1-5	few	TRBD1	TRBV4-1	CASSQETGVNQPQHF	TGCGCCAGCAGCCAGGAGACAGGGGTCAATCAGCCCCAGCATTTT
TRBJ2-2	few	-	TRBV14	CASSFLRGNTGELFF	TGTGCCAGCAGCTTTTTACGGGGGAACACCGGGGAGCTGTTTTTT
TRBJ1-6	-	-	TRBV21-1	CASRGTLSSYNSPLHF	TGTGCCAGCAGGGGGACGCTGAGCTCCTATAATTCACCCCTCCACTTT
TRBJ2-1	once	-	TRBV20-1	CSASRGHVRNEQFF	TGCAGTGCTAGTAGGGGCCACGTTAGGAATGAGCAGTTCTTC
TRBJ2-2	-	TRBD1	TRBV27	CASSLIDRVSAGELFF	TGTGCCAGCAGTTTAATAGACAGGGTGTCCGCCGGGGAGCTGTTTTTT
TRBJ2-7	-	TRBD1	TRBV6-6	CASKPDRATSYEQYF	TGTGCCAGCAAACCAGACAGGGCCACCTCCTACGAGCAGTACTTC
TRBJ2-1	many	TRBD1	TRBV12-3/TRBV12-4	CASSFRGGALDEQFF	TGTGCCAGCAGTTTTCGAGGGGGCGCCTTAGATGAGCAGTTCTTC
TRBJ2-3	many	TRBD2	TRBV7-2	CASSIRTSDTQYF	TGTGCCAGCAGCATAAGGACTAGCGATACGCAGTATTTT
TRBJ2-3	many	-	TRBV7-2	CASSFWGPDTQYF	TGTGCCAGCAGCTTTTGGGGGCCAGATACGCAGTATTTT
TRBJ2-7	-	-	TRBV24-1	CATSENSYEQYF	TGTGCCACCAGTGAAAACAGCTACGAGCAGTACTTC
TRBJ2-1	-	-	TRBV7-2	CASSANSYNEQFF	TGTGCCAGCAGCGCCAACTCCTACAATGAGCAGTTCTTC
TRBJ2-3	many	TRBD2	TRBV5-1	CASSHLGGSGDTQYF	TGCGCCAGCAGCCATTTGGGAGGGTCCGGGGATACGCAGTATTTT
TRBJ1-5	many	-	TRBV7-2	CASRYREGQPQHF	TGTGCCAGCAGGTACAGGGAAGGTCAGCCCCAGCATTTT
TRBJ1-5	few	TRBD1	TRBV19	CASRDREVQPQHF	TGTGCCAGTAGGGACAGGGAGGTACAGCCCCAGCATTTT
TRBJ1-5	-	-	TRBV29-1	CSVAGGARQPQHF	TGCAGCGTTGCGGGGGGGGCTCGACAGCCCCAGCATTTT
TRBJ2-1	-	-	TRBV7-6	CASSLTGSGQNNEQFF	TGTGCCAGCAGCCTAACGGGCTCTGGACAGAACAATGAGCAGTTCTTC
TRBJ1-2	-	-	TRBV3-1	CASSQDGLGRSAAGYTF	TGTGCCAGCAGCCAAGACGGGTTAGGGAGGAGTGCAGCGGGCTACACCTTC
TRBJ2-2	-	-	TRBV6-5	CASRTFRPNTGELFF	TGTGCCAGCAGAACTTTCAGACCGAACACCGGGGAGCTGTTTTTT
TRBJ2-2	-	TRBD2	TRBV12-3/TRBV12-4	CASRPRLAGAGELFF	TGTGCCAGCAGACCAAGACTAGCGGGAGCCGGGGAGCTGTTTTTT
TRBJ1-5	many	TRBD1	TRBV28	CASSPTGVTQPQHF	TGTGCCAGCAGTCCAACAGGGGTGACTCAGCCCCAGCATTTT
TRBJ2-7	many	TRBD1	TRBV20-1	CSARGQGSSYEQYF	TGCAGTGCTAGAGGACAGGGGTCCTCCTACGAGCAGTACTTC
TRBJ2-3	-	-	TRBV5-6	CASNLGGEGDTQYF	TGTGCCAGCAACCTGGGTGGCGAGGGAGATACGCAGTATTTT
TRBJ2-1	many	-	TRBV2	CATSGQGDEQFF	TGTGCCACCTCGGGACAAGGCGATGAGCAGTTCTTC
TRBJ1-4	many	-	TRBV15	CATSDSMGEKLFF	TGTGCCACCAGCGACAGCATGGGCGAAAAACTGTTTTTT
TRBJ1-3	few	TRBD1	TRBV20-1	CSALTGSGNTIYF	TGCAGTGCTTTGACAGGGTCTGGAAACACCATATATTTT
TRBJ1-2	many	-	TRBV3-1	CASSLTVNYGYTF	TGTGCCAGCAGCCTTACAGTGAACTATGGCTACACCTTC
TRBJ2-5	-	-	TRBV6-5	CASSYAQGLGETQYF	TGTGCCAGCAGTTACGCCCAGGGGCTCGGTGAGACCCAGTACTTC
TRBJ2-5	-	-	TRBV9	CASSVAEGLRQETQYF	TGTGCCAGCAGCGTAGCAGAGGGTTTGAGACAAGAGACCCAGTACTTC
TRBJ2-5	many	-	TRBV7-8	CASSLGLFSYQETQYF	TGTGCCAGCAGCCTCGGACTATTCAGCTACCAAGAGACCCAGTACTTC
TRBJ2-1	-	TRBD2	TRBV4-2	CASSQQRAGVNEQFF	TGTGCCAGCAGCCAACAACGAGCGGGAGTGAATGAGCAGTTCTTC
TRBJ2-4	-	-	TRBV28	CASSPLTRMTNIQYF	TGTGCCAGCAGTCCCCTGACAAGGATGACAAACATTCAGTACTTC
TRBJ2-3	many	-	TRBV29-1	CSVESGEVTDTQYF	TGCAGCGTTGAATCAGGGGAGGTCACAGATACGCAGTATTTT
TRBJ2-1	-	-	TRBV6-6	CASSYSREQFF	TGTGCCAGCAGTTACAGCCGGGAGCAGTTCTTC
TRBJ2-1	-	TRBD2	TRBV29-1	CSVHRRLADPRREQFF	TGCAGCGTCCACCGGCGACTAGCGGACCCCCGAAGGGAGCAGTTCTTC
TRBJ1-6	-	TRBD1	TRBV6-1	CASSELPTTGGNSPLHF	TGTGCCAGCAGTGAACTCCCCACTACAGGGGGCAATTCACCCCTCCACTTT